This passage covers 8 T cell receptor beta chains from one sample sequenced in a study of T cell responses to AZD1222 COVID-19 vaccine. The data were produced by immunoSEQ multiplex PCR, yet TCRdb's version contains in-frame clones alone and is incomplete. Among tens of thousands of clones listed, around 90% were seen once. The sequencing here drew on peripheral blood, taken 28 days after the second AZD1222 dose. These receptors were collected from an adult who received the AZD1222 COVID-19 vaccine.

The CDR3: CASSFVTFQREQYF. The CDR3 coding sequence is TGTGCCAGCAGCTTTGTGACCTTTCAAAGGGAGCAGTACTTC. The rearrangement uses TRBV7-2 and TRBJ2-7, with D uncertain. Trimming cost V 3 bases and J 7 bases, with 16 bases left between them. This CDR3 is 14 amino acids long. The germline CDR1 and CDR2 sequences are SGHTA and FQGNSA. Drawing the rest from reference TRBV7-2 and TRBJ2-7, the complete variable domain is GAGVSQSPSNKVTEKGKDVELRCDPISGHTALYWYRQSLGQGLEFLIYFQGNSAPDKSGLPSDRFSAERTGGSVSTLTIQRTQQEDSAVYLCASSFVTFQREQYFGPGTRLTVT.

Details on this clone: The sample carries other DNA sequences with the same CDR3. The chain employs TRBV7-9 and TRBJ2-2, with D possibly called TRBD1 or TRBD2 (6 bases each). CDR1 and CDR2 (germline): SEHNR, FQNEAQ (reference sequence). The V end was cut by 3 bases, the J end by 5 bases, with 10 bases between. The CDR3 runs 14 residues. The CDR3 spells CASSFGGGTGELFF. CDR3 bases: TGTGCCAGCAGCTTCGGGGGCGGAACCGGGGAGCTGTTTTTT. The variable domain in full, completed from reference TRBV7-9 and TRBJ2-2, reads DTGVSQNPRHKITKRGQNVTFRCDPISEHNRLYWYRQTLGQGPEFLTYFQNEAQLEKSRLLSDRFSAERPKGSFSTLEIQRTEQGDSAMYLCASSFGGGTGELFFGEGSRLTVL.

In DNA, the CDR3 is TGTGCCAGCAGCTTAGGGTCTAGGACAGCCATCGAGGGCTACACCTTC. It translates to CASSLGSRTAIEGYTF. This chain uses TRBV7-9 with TRBJ1-2, with D perhaps matching TRBD1 (6 bases). Germline V gives CDR1 SEHNR, CDR2 FQNEAQ (reference sequence). V was shortened by 1 base and J by 8 bases, with 20 bases between the two germline ends. This CDR3 has 16 residues.

The CDR3: CASSFPTGVGGTEAFF. CDR3 nucleotides: TGTGCCAGCAGTTTCCCGACAGGGGTAGGAGGGACTGAAGCTTTCTTT. The rearrangement joins TRBV28 to TRBJ1-1, with 8 bases lining up with TRBD1. The CDR3 contains 16 residues. Germline CDR1 is MDHEN and CDR2 is SYDVKM. Trimming took 3 bases from V and 5 from J; bases not matched to a gene: 11.

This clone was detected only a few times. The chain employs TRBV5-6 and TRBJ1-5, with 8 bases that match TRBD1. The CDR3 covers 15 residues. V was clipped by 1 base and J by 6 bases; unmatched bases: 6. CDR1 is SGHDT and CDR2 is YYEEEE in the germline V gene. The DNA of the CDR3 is TGTGCCAGCAGCTTGTTTACAGGGGGGCGTCAGCCCCAGCATTTT. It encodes CASSLFTGGRQPQHF. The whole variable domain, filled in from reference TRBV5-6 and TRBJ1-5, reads DAGVTQSPTHLIKTRGQQVTLRCSPKSGHDTVSWYQQALGQGPQFIFQYYEEEERQRGNFPDRFSGHQFPNYSSELNVNALLLGDSALYLCASSLFTGGRQPQHFGDGTRLSIL.

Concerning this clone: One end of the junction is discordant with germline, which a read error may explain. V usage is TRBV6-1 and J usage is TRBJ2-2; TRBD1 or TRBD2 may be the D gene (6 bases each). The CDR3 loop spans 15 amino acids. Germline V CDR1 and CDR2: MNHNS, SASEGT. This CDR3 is CASREGGRDTGELFF. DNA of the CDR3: TGTGCCAGCAGAGAAGGGGGGCGGGACACCGGGGAGCTGTTTTTT.

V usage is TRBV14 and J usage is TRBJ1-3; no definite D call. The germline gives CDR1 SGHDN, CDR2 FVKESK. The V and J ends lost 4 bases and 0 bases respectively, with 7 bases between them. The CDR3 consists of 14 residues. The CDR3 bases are TGTGCCAGCAGCCTTGCCAGCTCTGGAAACACCATATATTTT. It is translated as CASSLASSGNTIYF.

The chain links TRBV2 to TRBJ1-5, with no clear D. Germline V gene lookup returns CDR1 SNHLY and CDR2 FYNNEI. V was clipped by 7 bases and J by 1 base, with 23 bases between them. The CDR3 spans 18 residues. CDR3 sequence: CASIAVASTFWSNQPQHF. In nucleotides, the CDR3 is TGTGCCAGCATTGCTGTGGCCTCTACCTTCTGGAGCAATCAGCCCCAGCATTTT.